The text below deals with one TCR beta chain. What antigen it recognizes has not been identified. No much larger clone exists at a distance of one base, and base qualities are not known. These data are taken from a study of OX40 agonist ivuxolimab in advanced cancers. With regard to the full study: Ivuxolimab was an agonistic, fully human IgG2 monoclonal antibody directed against OX40 (CD134), a costimulatory receptor. Partial responses occurred in three dose-escalation patients: two with cutaneous melanoma and one with hepatocellular carcinoma. Of the approximately 53 patients in dose escalation, about 19 had hepatocellular carcinoma, some 15 had melanoma, 9 had renal cell carcinoma and 9 had head and neck cancer. A male proportion of about 79% and a mean age of around 60 years, ranging from about 20 to 79, were recorded for the dose-escalation cohort. The purpose of peripheral TCRbeta sequencing was to test whether ivuxolimab changed TCR sequence diversity and led to clonal T-cell expansion. Intravenous ivuxolimab was administered to patients every 2 weeks at six dose levels: 0.01, 0.1, 0.3, 1.5, 3 and 10 mg/kg. Prior anti-PD-1, anti-PD-L1 or anti-CTLA-4 therapy was permitted, and checkpoint inhibitors had been received by more than 35% of dose-escalation patients. The paper covers the monotherapy dose-escalation part of the phase I ivuxolimab trial, which included N ≈ 50 patients.

The germline V gene sets CDR1 to SGHRS and CDR2 to YFSETQ. Trimming removed 0 bases from V and 4 bases from J, leaving 7 bases between the germline ends. The CDR3 has 13 amino acids, counting the end cysteine and phenylalanine. Kept here is only the CDR3 DNA, which spans 39 bases and is read in frame from base 1. General findings and caveats noted by the study authors: After ivuxolimab, CD8+ T cells had more expanded clones than CD4+ T cells on average. Low levels of normalized T-cell clonal expansion were also seen in some nonresponding patients. Clonal expansion of both CD4+ and CD8+ blood T cells was observed from baseline to week 6 at doses 0.1 to 3.0 mg/kg. The antigen specificity of the peripheral T cells that underwent clonal expansion was not determined. Partial responders in the 0.1-3.0 mg/kg groups had among the lowest normalized peripheral clonal expansion, especially among CD8+ T cells.

Genomic DNA was isolated from the sorted cells so that the TCRbeta CDR3 region could be sequenced. The immunoSEQ Assay was used to sequence the TCRbeta CDR3 regions. As stored in TCRdb, this immuneACCESS dataset retains in-frame rearrangements with V and J assigned. A fraction of the clones does not appear; measured against another copy, unresolved V genes explain less than half of the discrepancy, and the remainder lacks a known reason. The sample table records around 64,000 clones; around 83% of these occur just once. The ten most abundant clones make up approximately 5.2% of the sample. The trial excluded patients who had a history of autoimmune disease or were on systemic immunosuppression. Peripheral blood for TCR sequencing was collected from all dose cohorts at baseline, on cycle 4 day 1, and on cycle 7 day 1. Samples came from an open-label, multicenter, first-in-human phase I dose-escalation trial of ivuxolimab. Adults with locally advanced or metastatic melanoma, renal cell, hepatocellular, or head and neck squamous cell carcinoma were enrolled in the trial. Before TCR sequencing, CD4+ T cells and CD8+ T cells from peripheral blood were sorted into separate populations.

In this chain, TRBV5-1 is recombined with TRBJ2-5; the D gene cannot be resolved reliably. The sequence was obtained from an adult with an advanced solid tumor such as melanoma, head and neck, liver or kidney cancer. The specimen comprised CD4+ or CD8+ T cells sorted from blood, sampled in a trial of the OX40 agonist ivuxolimab. DNA sequence: TGCGCCAGCAGCTTGGACGGGCTAGAGACCCAGTACTTC. Translated, it gives CASSLDGLETQYF. The CDR3, completed at both ends by the reference TRBV5-1 and TRBJ2-5 genes, gives the full variable domain KAGVTQTPRYLIKTRGQQVTLSCSPISGHRSVSWYQQTPGQGLQFLFEYFSETQRNKGNFPGRFSGRQFSNSRSEMNVSTLELGDSALYLCASSLDGLETQYFGPGTRLLVL.